A single TCR beta chain is shown here with its context. Other DNA sequences in the sample encode the same CDR3. Original processing methods: Filtering differed for immunoSEQ, which gave only junction sequences without quality scores. Libraries were prepared by immunoSEQ multiplex PCR; TCRdb keeps only in-frame clonotypes and omits some of them. V, J and clone size are taken as reported in that table, and D and trimming were inferred from the DNA itself. The sample consists of more than 2 million clones, 85% to 95% of them appearing once. These data belong to a study of shared clonotypes between healthy human individuals. The healthy adult donors were HIV-negative and reported no recent acute infections or vaccinations. The CDR3 is 13 amino acids. Looked up from germline, CDR1 is SGHRS and CDR2 is YFSETQ. Trimming took 3 bases from V and 5 from J, leaving 11 bases between them.

The receptor was isolated from a man younger than 35 in good health. Sequenced: naive CD4+ T cells sorted from blood. Indicated subset: CD45RA+ positively selected. V gene TRBV5-1 combines with J gene TRBJ2-5; D is ambiguous. The CDR3 sequence is CASSSGSGETQYF. CDR3 DNA: TGCGCCAGCAGCTCCGGTTCTGGGGAGACCCAGTACTTC. Using reference TRBV5-1 and TRBJ2-5 for the parts outside the CDR3, the full variable domain is KAGVTQTPRYLIKTRGQQVTLSCSPISGHRSVSWYQQTPGQGLQFLFEYFSETQRNKGNFPGRFSGRQFSNSRSEMNVSTLELGDSALYLCASSSGSGETQYFGPGTRLLVL.